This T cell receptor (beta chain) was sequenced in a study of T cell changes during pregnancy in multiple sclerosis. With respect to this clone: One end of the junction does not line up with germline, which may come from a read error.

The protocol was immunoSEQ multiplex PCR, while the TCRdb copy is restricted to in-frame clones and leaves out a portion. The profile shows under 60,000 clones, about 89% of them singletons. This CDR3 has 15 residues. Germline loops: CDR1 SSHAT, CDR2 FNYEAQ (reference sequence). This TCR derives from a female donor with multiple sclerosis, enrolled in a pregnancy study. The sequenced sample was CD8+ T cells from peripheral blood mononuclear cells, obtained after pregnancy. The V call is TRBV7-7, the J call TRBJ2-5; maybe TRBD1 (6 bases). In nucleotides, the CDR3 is TGTGCTAGCAGCTTAGCAACAGGGATTGACGAGACCCAGTACTTC. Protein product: CASSLATGIDETQYF.